Many counts were recorded for the clone carrying this T cell receptor beta chain. Its target is unknown. The data originate from a study of Graves' ophthalmopathy and Graves' hyperthyroidism. The V gene lost 6 bases and the J gene lost 4 bases, with 19 bases spanning the gap. The CDR3 contains 16 residues. CDR1 and CDR2 (germline): MDHEN, SYDVKM. For repertoire sequencing, the TCR beta CDR3 regions were amplified from RNA transcripts. HTBI primers primed a first-round RT-PCR, and a second-round multiplex PCR followed. TCRdb fed the multiplex PCR reads into MiXCR, producing one record per CDR3 protein. The sample shows 300,000 to 450,000 distinct CDR3 sequences, about a sixth of them seen only once. General study results and limits: Ophthalmopathy was separated from stable hyperthyroidism by a 13-signature model with 87.88% sensitivity and 75% to 83% specificity.

Ophthalmopathy not arising within 18 months of follow-up defined hyperthyroidism as stable. Symptoms, serum thyroxine and TRAb, thyroid ultrasound, and orbital computed tomography formed the diagnostic basis. The authors used Ficoll-Paque density gradient centrifugation to separate PBMCs. The input was 7.5 to 10 ml of fresh peripheral blood. V usage is TRBV28 and J usage is TRBJ1-5; the D is unclear. The sequenced sample was peripheral blood. The sequence came from an adult woman with stable Graves' hyperthyroidism. CDR3 coding DNA: TGTGCCAGCAGCTATCTACGGGTTGGCGGAAATCAGCCCCAGCATTTT. Its translation is CASSYLRVGGNQPQHF.